The 9 T cell receptor beta chains reported below all come from one sample, sequenced in a study of OX40 agonist ivuxolimab in advanced cancers. Clones were read by immunoSEQ multiplex PCR, and TCRdb kept only the in-frame ones, dropping some. The sample lists tens of thousands of clones, about 91% occurring once. The sequencing used CD4+ or CD8+ T cells sorted from blood, collected in a trial of the OX40 agonist ivuxolimab. The source of these receptors is an adult with an advanced solid tumor such as melanoma, head and neck, liver or kidney cancer.

As DNA, the CDR3 is TGTGCCAGCAGCTTATGGACTAGCGGGAGAGAGACCCAGTACTTC. Its protein is CASSLWTSGRETQYF. This chain links TRBV13 with TRBJ2-5; TRBD2 matches at 13 bases. Trimming cost V 2 bases and J 4 bases; bases outside gene matches: 1. CDR3 length: 15 amino acids. Germline lookup yields CDR1 PRHDT and CDR2 FYEKMQ (reference sequence).

The V and J genes are TRBV6-5 and TRBJ2-5; 7 bases are shared with TRBD2. The V gene end was trimmed by 2 bases and the J gene end by 4 bases; junction bases not matched to a gene: 4. The V gene's germline CDR1 is MNHEY and CDR2 SVGAGI. This CDR3 has 14 residues. CDR3: CASSYTTSTETQYF. The CDR3 DNA reads TGTGCCAGCAGTTACACGACTAGCACAGAGACCCAGTACTTC.

This chain joins TRBV28 and TRBJ1-5, with D maybe TRBD1 (5 bases). The CDR3 totals 15 residues. Deletions cut 5 bases from V and 4 bases from J, with 15 bases between. Germline V gene sequence: CDR1 MDHEN, CDR2 SYDVKM. The CDR3 is CASSRLGTENQPQHF. In nucleotides, the CDR3 is TGTGCCAGCAGTCGCCTTGGGACTGAGAATCAGCCCCAGCATTTT. The full variable domain, rest sourced from reference TRBV28 and TRBJ1-5, is DVKVTQSSRYLVKRTGEKVFLECVQDMDHENMFWYRQDPGLGLRLIYFSYDVKMKEKGDIPEGYSVSREKKERFSLILESASTNQTSMYLCASSRLGTENQPQHFGDGTRLSIL.

V is TRBV7-8 and J is TRBJ1-1, with D hard to call. The CDR3 spans 16 residues. V was cut by 3 bases and J by 1 base, with 15 bases left in between. Germline V gene data show CDR1 as SGHVS and CDR2 as FQNEAQ. CDR3 in DNA: TGTGCCAGCAGCTTGCTAGGGAAGGGAGGGAACACTGAAGCTTTCTTT. It encodes CASSLLGKGGNTEAFF. Using reference TRBV7-8 and TRBJ1-1 for the parts outside the CDR3, the full variable domain is GAGVSQSPRYKVAKRGQDVALRCDPISGHVSLFWYQQALGQGPEFLTYFQNEAQLDKSGLPSDRFFAERPEGSVSTLKIQRTQQEDSAVYLCASSLLGKGGNTEAFFGQGTRLTVV.

The gene calls are TRBV9 and TRBJ2-1; no clear D gene. Germline V gene sequence: CDR1 SGDLS, CDR2 YYNGEE. The CDR3 runs 12 residues. Trimming left V 4 bases short and J 5 bases short, with 7 bases between. Here the CDR3 reads CASSLADNEQFF. In nucleotides, the CDR3 is TGTGCCAGCAGCCTTGCGGACAATGAGCAGTTCTTC.

This clone has only a few counts. The chain combines TRBV29-1 with TRBJ1-4, with D unclear. Germline loops: CDR1 SQVTM, CDR2 ANQGSEA. V gave up 1 base and J gave up 10 bases, with 16 bases separating them. The CDR3 loop spans 14 amino acids. The CDR3 reads CSVEAGDVEAKLFF. DNA of the CDR3: TGCAGCGTTGAAGCTGGGGATGTTGAAGCAAAACTGTTTTTT.

The rearrangement links TRBV6-5 to TRBJ2-5; D might be TRBD1 (7 bases). Germline V gene sequence: CDR1 MNHEY, CDR2 SVGAGI. Trimming left V 6 bases short and J 5 bases short, with 13 bases between. This CDR3 region has 13 residues. This CDR3 reads CASSGQGGETQYF. DNA for the CDR3: TGTGCCAGCAGCGGGCAGGGGGGCGAGACCCAGTACTTC.

This rearrangement joins TRBV7-2 to TRBJ2-2, with 12 positions matching TRBD2. The CDR3 covers 18 residues. V shed 3 bases, J shed 1 base, and the junction held 6 bases outside the gene matches. Germline lookup yields CDR1 SGHTA and CDR2 FQGNSA. The DNA of the CDR3 is TGTGCCAGCAGCTTTCCCCTACTAGCGGGGGGGAACACCGGGGAGCTGTTTTTT. As protein: CASSFPLLAGGNTGELFF. Supplemented by reference TRBV7-2 and TRBJ2-2, the full variable domain reads GAGVSQSPSNKVTEKGKDVELRCDPISGHTALYWYRQSLGQGLEFLIYFQGNSAPDKSGLPSDRFSAERTGGSVSTLTIQRTQQEDSAVYLCASSFPLLAGGNTGELFFGEGSRLTVL.

J is TRBJ2-3 and V is TRBV7-8; unclear D gene. Trimming pared 5 bases from V and 0 bases from J, leaving 15 bases between. Per germline, CDR1 SGHVS and CDR2 FQNEAQ. CDR3 length equals 16 residues. DNA of the CDR3: TGTGCCAGCAGCCCTTACCAGCCAACTAGCACAGATACGCAGTATTTT. Translation gives CASSPYQPTSTDTQYF.